A selection of T cell receptor beta chains follows, all from one sample in a study of OX40 agonist ivuxolimab in advanced cancers. Sequenced by immunoSEQ multiplex PCR; TCRdb stores in-frame clones only, minus some. Among tens of thousands of clones, 91% were seen once, and the ten largest hold roughly 13%. Sample: CD4+ or CD8+ T cells sorted from blood, taken in a trial of the OX40 agonist ivuxolimab. The receptor set was obtained from an adult with an advanced solid tumor such as melanoma, head and neck, liver or kidney cancer. CDR3s include the opening cysteine and the closing phenylalanine or tryptophan.

CDR3	V
CASSLRVLSYNGYTF	TRBV4-1
CASSSSRNTEAFF	TRBV7-7
CAISGYGGSNEQYF	TRBV10-3
CASRKFPGRGPNQPQHF	TRBV2
CASTPEQGAYQPQHF	TRBV6-1
CASTAGGASGVYEQFF	TRBV28
CSAMSSGNTIYF	TRBV29-1
CASSPQVTGELFF	TRBV13
CASSHPWRNIQYF	TRBV7-2
CAIKGGDRYEQYF	TRBV10-3
CSVEGRGEDQPQHF	TRBV29-1
CASKRGYEQYF	TRBV2
CASSPAREGDTQYF	TRBV18
CASSLLGGQGTSPLHF	TRBV28
CAAGGRASNQPQHF	TRBV6-1
CASSQVSGSDLYGYTF	TRBV4-2
CASSWGDRVSGEQYF	TRBV5-1
CASTFQVDEQYF	TRBV2
CASSPLRTDTDTQYF	TRBV4-2
CASSFTGAGVYNEQFF	TRBV5-1
CAWRISGANVLTF	TRBV11-2
CASSARLARGYNEQFF	TRBV6-1
CASSFGRVNSPLHF	TRBV5-4
CAILRRGDTGELFF	TRBV28
CASSIAAGVGANVLTF	TRBV19